The source of this TCR beta chain is a study of technical replicates of blood from a few donors. The CDR3 consists of 15 residues. Germline values: CDR1 MNHNS, CDR2 SASEGT. The V and J ends lost 7 bases and 3 bases, in that order; junction bases with no gene match: 7. Only in-frame clones appear in the TCRdb table, and some are missing; sequencing was by immunoSEQ multiplex PCR. The table has 75,000 to 95,000 clones, 95% to 97% seen once. The gene calls are TRBV6-1 and TRBJ2-7, with 12 positions matching TRBD2. This receptor was identified in a human donor in good health. Material for sequencing was T cells isolated from PBMCs. CDR3 protein: CASIPLAGGGYEQYF. In nucleotides, the CDR3 is TGTGCCAGCATCCCCCTAGCGGGAGGGGGCTACGAGCAGTACTTC.